This TCR beta chain was observed in a study of blood T cell repertoires in COVID-19. As for the study in general: COVID-19 samples from acute and convalescent phases originated in the United States, Italy and Spain. PBMCs, B-cell-depleted T cells, or T cells were the source of the cDNA or gDNA that made up the material.

Points on this clone: The junction and the germline gene differ at one end; a read error may be behind it.

CDR3 length equals 13 residues. Germline assignment: CDR1 DFQATT and CDR2 SNEGSKA (reference sequence). As handled by the study authors: How many nucleated cells were present was estimated from reference gene primer amplification. Sequenced by immunoSEQ multiplex PCR; TCRdb stores in-frame clones only, minus some. V, J and clone size reflect that table, while D and trimming were determined from the DNA. Found here are 95,000 to 110,000 clones, roughly 91% of them singletons; the top ten hold roughly 6%. This TCR came from a human donor in a cohort sampled during active COVID-19. Material for sequencing was peripheral blood. The genes are TRBV20-1 and TRBJ2-5; 9 nucleotides align to TRBD2. In DNA form, the CDR3 reads TGCAGTGCTAGTCCGGCGGGGGGGCCATTTGGGCACTTC. Translation: CSASPAGGPFGHF.